Listed here is a single T cell receptor beta chain. Sequencing was performed with immunoSEQ multiplex PCR; in TCRdb, only in-frame clones are kept and a portion is missing. The data show about 5,600 clones, about four fifths seen once. This record belongs to a study of blood T cell dynamics during melanoma immunotherapy. Time point given: week 3, after first cycle of checkpoint inhibitor. Sampling occurred pretreatment (T0) and at week 3 (W3), after cycle one of checkpoint blockade. The sequence was obtained from a human donor with melanoma. Some clones in this sample may be carry-over from other donors' samples. The sample here was blood, taken from a patient treated with checkpoint blockade.

The CDR3 DNA reads as TGTGCCAGCAGCTTGGGGGGGACCCTCTCCTACGAGCAGTACTTC. Amino acid sequence: CASSLGGTLSYEQYF. This chain joins TRBV5-6 and TRBJ2-7; possibly TRBD1 or TRBD2 for D (5 bases each). From germline, CDR1 is SGHDT and CDR2 YYEEEE. The CDR3 spans 15 residues. Trimming removed 0 bases from V and 0 bases from J, with 10 bases in between.